This T cell receptor beta chain originates from a study of cytomegalovirus exposure and HLA in healthy donors. The length of the CDR3 is 15 residues. Germline assignment: CDR1 MNHNS and CDR2 SASEGT. The trim removed 5 bases at V and 6 bases at J, leaving 10 bases unmatched. The PCR employed 60 Vbeta primers together with 13 Jbeta primers. The repertoire was sequenced with immunoSEQ multiplex PCR; TCRdb's copy has only in-frame clones and lacks some. The table lists some 95,000 clones, over 55% of them singletons. Broader study findings: Among donors in an Asian-associated ancestry cluster, a later analysis reportedly found fewer N-insertions than the roughly 610-donor mean. The only immune exposure information that was available was CMV serostatus.

Comment on this clone: Its specificity is unknown.

The rearrangement links TRBV6-1 to TRBJ1-2, with 9 positions matching TRBD1. The TCR was taken from a woman under 30 in good health and CMV-seropositive. The material sequenced was PBMCs. CDR3 bases: TGTGCCAGCAGTCAACGGAGGACAGGGGCGGATGGCTACACCTTC. Translated: CASSQRRTGADGYTF.